What follows are 18 T cell receptor beta chains derived from one specimen sequenced in a study of blood T cell repertoires in COVID-19. Produced via immunoSEQ multiplex PCR; TCRdb's table is partial and in-frame only. The sample holds around 180,000 clones; 88% are singletons and the top ten take around 25%. The specimen was peripheral blood. Source of these receptors: a man between 60 and 70 years old with acute or convalescent COVID-19.

The chain recombines TRBV28 with TRBJ1-3; 7 nucleotides align to TRBD1. Germline loops: CDR1 MDHEN, CDR2 SYDVKM. The CDR3 sequence is 15 residues long. The ends lost 6 bases at V and 0 bases at J; junction bases unmatched: 5. The CDR3 DNA sequence: TGTGCCAGCAGCTGGACAGGCGACTCTGGAAACACCATATATTTT. Translated, it gives CASSWTGDSGNTIYF. The full variable domain, in which reference TRBV28 and TRBJ1-3 provide the parts outside the CDR3, is DVKVTQSSRYLVKRTGEKVFLECVQDMDHENMFWYRQDPGLGLRLIYFSYDVKMKEKGDIPEGYSVSREKKERFSLILESASTNQTSMYLCASSWTGDSGNTIYFGEGSWLTVV.

This sequence joins TRBV14 and TRBJ2-2; the D is unclear. This CDR3 is built from 11 residues. Germline CDR1 SGHDN, CDR2 FVKESK. Deletions cut 4 bases from V and 7 bases from J, with 4 bases between. The CDR3 DNA reads as TGTGCCAGCAGCCGAGGCGGGGAGCTGTTTTTT. Amino acid sequence: CASSRGGELFF.

The gene calls are TRBV5-5 and TRBJ2-2; 9 bases agree with TRBD1. This CDR3 comprises 15 residues. CDR1 is SGHKS, CDR2 YYEKEE, per germline (reference sequence). V shed 2 bases and J 3 bases; nucleotides not matched to a gene: 2. The CDR3 bases are TGTGCCAGCAGCTTAACAGGGGGCCACACCGGGGAGCTGTTTTTT. This encodes CASSLTGGHTGELFF. Together with reference TRBV5-5 and TRBJ2-2, the CDR3 gives the full variable domain: DAGVTQSPTHLIKTRGQQVTLRCSPISGHKSVSWYQQVLGQGPQFIFQYYEKEERGRGNFPDRFSARQFPNYSSELNVNALLLGDSALYLCASSLTGGHTGELFFGEGSRLTVL.

J is TRBJ2-3 and V is TRBV19; D is undetermined. Trimming took off 1 base at V and 6 bases at J, with 11 bases between the two ends. This CDR3 has 14 amino acids. Germline lookup yields CDR1 LNHDA and CDR2 SQIVND (reference sequence). The CDR3 loop reads CASSIAQVVDTQYF. Here the CDR3 DNA reads TGTGCCAGTAGTATAGCCCAGGTGGTTGATACGCAGTATTTT.

The rearrangement joins TRBV24-1 to TRBJ2-5, with a tentative D call TRBD2 (5 bases). V lost 6 bases to trimming and J lost 5 bases, with 12 bases between them. Per the germline V gene, CDR1 is KGHDR and CDR2 is SFDVKD. There are 13 residues in the CDR3. CDR3 sequence (DNA): TGTGCCACCAGTCCGGGATGGAAGGAGACCCAGTACTTC. It codes for CATSPGWKETQYF.

This chain connects TRBV11-1 to TRBJ2-2; TRBD2 agrees at 7 bases. CDR3 length: 14 amino acids. Unmatched junction bases numbered 0, after V lost 4 bases and J lost 1 base. Germline CDR1 reads SGHAT; CDR2 reads FQDESV (reference sequence). CDR3 amino acids: CASSSGGNTGELFF. In nucleotides, the CDR3 is TGTGCCAGCAGCTCGGGGGGGAACACCGGGGAGCTGTTTTTT.

This clone has more than one count but fewer than ten. The chain recombines TRBV7-3 with TRBJ2-3, with TRBD1 identical over 7 bases. The CDR3 contains 15 residues. V lost 2 bases to trimming and J lost 4 bases; unmatched junction nucleotides: 6. Germline loops: CDR1 SGHTA, CDR2 FQGTGA. For the CDR3, the DNA is TGTGCCAGCAGCTTAGGGACAGCTGGGGCAGATACGCAGTATTTT. It translates to CASSLGTAGADTQYF.

CDR3 in DNA: TGTGCCACCAAGATCGGGAACACTGAAGCTTTCTTT. It codes for CATKIGNTEAFF. This sequence joins TRBV19 and TRBJ1-1, with D unclear. The CDR3 loop spans 12 amino acids. CDR1 LNHDA and CDR2 SQIVND come from the germline V gene (reference sequence). Between the trimmed V and J ends, which lost 10 bases and 1 base, there was a span of 10 bases.

The chain is built from TRBV30 and TRBJ2-3; 12 bases align to TRBD2. Trimming took 0 bases from V and 3 from J; bases not matched to a gene: 1. The germline CDR1 and CDR2 sequences are GTSNPN and SVGIG (reference sequence). The CDR3 totals 15 residues. For the CDR3, the DNA is TGTGCCTGGAGTGTGCTAGCGGGAGGGACAGATACGCAGTATTTT. This gives the protein CAWSVLAGGTDTQYF.

The chain employs TRBV19 and TRBJ2-5; 10 positions agree with TRBD2. From germline, CDR1 is LNHDA and CDR2 SQIVND (reference sequence). Germline trimming cut 5 bases from V and 3 bases from J; bases unmatched to any gene: 6. There are 15 residues in the CDR3. CDR3 amino acids: CASSPSGLAEETQYF. DNA for the CDR3: TGTGCCAGTAGTCCTAGCGGACTAGCGGAAGAGACCCAGTACTTC.

This clone occurred once. The chain links TRBV6-6 to TRBJ2-1; 9 bases are a match to TRBD1. V was clipped by 2 bases and J by 5 bases; unmatched bases: 7. CDR3 length equals 16 residues. Germline V CDR1 and CDR2: MNHNY, SVGAGI (reference sequence). The CDR3 DNA reads TGTGCCAGCAGTTACGTAGGACAGGGGTCCAACAATGAGCAGTTCTTC. Protein sequence: CASSYVGQGSNNEQFF.

The chain couples TRBV4-3 to TRBJ1-2; possibly TRBD1 for D (6 bases). Between the trimmed V and J ends, which lost 0 bases and 8 bases, there was a span of 16 bases. CDR3 length equals 15 residues. In germline, CDR1 is LGHNA, CDR2 YSLEER. The CDR3 region has the DNA TGCGCCAGCAGCCAAGACTCCCATGGGGGCGGAGGCTACACCTTC. As protein: CASSQDSHGGGGYTF.

This clone came up once. V gene TRBV5-1 combines with J gene TRBJ1-6; D gene uncertain. This CDR3 region has 16 residues. CDR1 and CDR2 (germline): SGHRS, YFSETQ. Trimming removed 5 bases from V and 0 bases from J, with 12 bases in between. The CDR3 loop is CASRIGEVSYNSPLHF. The CDR3 DNA is TGCGCCAGCAGGATTGGGGAGGTCTCCTATAATTCACCCCTCCACTTT.

The chain couples TRBV11-3 to TRBJ2-2; D is unresolved. The V end lost 5 bases, the J end lost 6 bases, and 13 bases lay between the germline ends. Germline-derived CDR1 and CDR2 are SGHNT and YENEEA. The CDR3 runs to 14 residues. The CDR3 region is CASSPPGSPGELFF. Written as DNA, the CDR3 is TGTGCCAGCAGCCCGCCCGGTTCCCCCGGGGAGCTGTTTTTT.

V is TRBV6-1 and J is TRBJ2-5; the match to TRBD1 covers 7 bases. CDR1 and CDR2 (germline): MNHNS, SASEGT. CDR3 length equals 16 residues. The V segment lost 1 base and the J segment 6 bases; nucleotides outside the gene matches: 11. The CDR3 reads CASSEEVGRGYKTQYF. CDR3 coding DNA: TGTGCCAGCAGTGAAGAGGTGGGCAGGGGGTACAAGACCCAGTACTTC.

V is TRBV19 and J is TRBJ2-3; D possibly corresponds to TRBD1 (5 bases). The CDR3 is 15 amino acids. Per germline, CDR1 LNHDA and CDR2 SQIVND (reference sequence). V shed 3 bases and J shed 1 base, with 11 bases lying between them. The CDR3 sequence: CASSIRGLGTDTQYF. CDR3 nucleotide sequence: TGTGCCAGTAGTATTAGGGGCTTGGGCACAGATACGCAGTATTTT.

The chain recombines TRBV21-1 with TRBJ2-5; the table's D call TRBD2 went unverified against the DNA. TRBV21-1 is given as a pseudogene. The CDR3 has 15 residues. The CDR3 loop is CASSKEDLYQETQYF. The CDR3 nucleotides read TGTGCCAGCAGCAAAGAGGACTTGTACCAAGAGACCCAGTACTTC.

The chain uses TRBV7-9 and TRBJ1-2; 9 positions match TRBD1. J lost 6 bases, V lost 5 bases, and 4 bases had no gene match. There are 13 residues in the CDR3. Germline lookup yields CDR1 SEHNR and CDR2 FQNEAQ (reference sequence). DNA for the CDR3: TGTGCCAGCAGCCAACAGGGGGCGAATGGCTACACCTTC. Encoded protein: CASSQQGANGYTF. The full variable domain, its missing parts supplied by reference TRBV7-9 and TRBJ1-2, is DTGVSQNPRHKITKRGQNVTFRCDPISEHNRLYWYRQTLGQGPEFLTYFQNEAQLEKSRLLSDRFSAERPKGSFSTLEIQRTEQGDSAMYLCASSQQGANGYTFGSGTRLTVV.